This TCR beta chain was profiled in a study of T cells in narcolepsy. Method: immunoSEQ multiplex PCR; TCRdb's copy keeps in-frame clones and lacks some. This table holds tens of thousands of clones, roughly 90% found once. Points from the study as a whole: In some patient and control memory CD4+ samples, autoreactive clones were absent.

CDR3 size: 12 residues. The germline V gene encodes CDR1 MDHEN and CDR2 SYDVKM. V was clipped by 4 bases and J by 4 bases, with 8 bases between them. In the case of this clone: The target antigen is unknown.

Sample: CD45RA- memory CD4+ T cells from PBMCs. This chain uses TRBV28 with TRBJ2-7; no firm D call. The receptor was isolated from a human donor with narcolepsy. CDR3 in amino acids: CASSSVWYEQYF. For the CDR3, the DNA is TGTGCCAGCAGTTCGGTCTGGTACGAGCAGTACTTC.